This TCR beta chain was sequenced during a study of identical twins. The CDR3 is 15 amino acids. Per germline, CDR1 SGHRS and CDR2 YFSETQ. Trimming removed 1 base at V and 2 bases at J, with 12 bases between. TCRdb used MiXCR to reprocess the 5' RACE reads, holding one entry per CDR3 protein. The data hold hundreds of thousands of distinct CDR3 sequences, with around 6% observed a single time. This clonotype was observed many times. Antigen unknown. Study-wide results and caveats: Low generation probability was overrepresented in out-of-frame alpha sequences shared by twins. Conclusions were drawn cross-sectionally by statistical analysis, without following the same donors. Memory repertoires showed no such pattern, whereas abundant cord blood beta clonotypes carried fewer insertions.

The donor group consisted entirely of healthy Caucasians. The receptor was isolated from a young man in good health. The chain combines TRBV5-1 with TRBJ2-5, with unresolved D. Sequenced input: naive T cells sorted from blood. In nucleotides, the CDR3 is TGCGCCAGCAGCTTGTTTTCCCCTCCGCAAGAGACCCAGTACTTC. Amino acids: CASSLFSPPQETQYF.